The 19 T cell receptor beta chains below come from one sample, sequenced in a study of patients and donors after allogeneic stem cell transplantation. From the RT-PCR reads, TCRdb called clonotypes with MiXCR, one entry per CDR3 protein. This table holds roughly 190,000 distinct CDR3 sequences, roughly two fifths found once. The sample was blood, either unsorted or a sorted T cell fraction (not recorded which). The receptor source for this set is a human donor who was either an allogeneic HSCT recipient or a stem cell or donor lymphocyte infusion donor (not recorded which). It is not recorded whose cells these are; they may come from a transplant donor.

This clonotype was seen once. The J gene is TRBJ1-5, the V gene TRBV12-3 or TRBV12-4; 10 nucleotides align to TRBD1. Losses at the gene ends were 3 bases for V and 3 bases for J; bases not matched to a gene: 11. This CDR3 contains 18 residues. The CDR3 bases are TGTGCCAGCAGTTTGCCCCCCCGTGGGACAGGGGACAATCAGCCCCAGCATTTT. Translated, it gives CASSLPPRGTGDNQPQHF.

Of note for this clonotype: The final CDR3 position lacks the conserved phenylalanine or tryptophan, pointing to a likely read error. This chain connects TRBV15 to TRBJ1-6; D is uncertain. The CDR3 consists of 13 residues. V was pared by 2 bases and J by 10 bases, with 9 bases between. Germline V CDR1 and CDR2: LNHNV, YYDKDF (reference sequence). CDR3 protein: CATSRINDSPLHL. The DNA of the CDR3 is TGTGCCACCAGCAGAATTAACGACTCACCCCTCCACTTG.

Comments on this clonotype: The germline gene is not matched at one end of the junction; a read error may be the cause. This sequence joins TRBV7-9 and TRBJ1-2; the D gene is possibly TRBD1 (6 bases). The CDR3 spans 15 residues. CDR1 is SEHNR, CDR2 FQNEAQ, per germline (reference sequence). CDR3 region: CASSSRTVSNYSYTF. DNA of the CDR3: TGTGCCAGCAGCTCAAGGACAGTTTCTAACTATAGCTACACCTTC. The full variable domain, rest sourced from reference TRBV7-9 and TRBJ1-2, is DTGVSQNPRHKITKRGQNVTFRCDPISEHNRLYWYRQTLGQGPEFLTYFQNEAQLEKSRLLSDRFSAERPKGSFSTLEIQRTEQGDSAMYLCASSSRTVSNYSYTFGSGTRLTVV.

The rearrangement joins TRBV29-1 to TRBJ2-2, with D possibly matching TRBD2 (5 bases). This CDR3 is 11 amino acids long. Per germline, CDR1 SQVTM and CDR2 ANQGSEA. V gave up 3 bases and J gave up 6 bases, with 5 bases separating them. The CDR3 coding sequence is TGCAGCGTTGACGGGGCCGGGGAGCTGTTTTTT. Protein: CSVDGAGELFF.

This clonotype was picked up a small number of times. The chain uses TRBV5-1 and TRBJ2-3; D perhaps matches TRBD1 (6 bases). The V gene lost 0 bases and the J gene lost 1 base, with 9 bases spanning the gap. The CDR3 is made up of 15 amino acids. Germline assignment: CDR1 SGHRS and CDR2 YFSETQ. CDR3 sequence: CASSLVGGGTDTQYF. CDR3 sequence (DNA): TGCGCCAGCAGCTTGGTAGGGGGAGGCACAGATACGCAGTATTTT.

This clonotype was seen once. The gene calls are TRBV27 and TRBJ2-1; 11 bases are shared with TRBD2. From germline, CDR1 is MNHEY and CDR2 SMNVEV (reference sequence). The CDR3 sequence is 17 residues long. Losses at the gene ends were 6 bases for V and 5 bases for J; bases not matched to a gene: 12. As DNA, the CDR3 is TGTGCCAGCAGCCGAATACTAGCGGGGGTAGGGAACAATGAGCAGTTCTTC. Amino acids: CASSRILAGVGNNEQFF.

The chain uses TRBV20-1 and TRBJ1-2, with D tentatively TRBD1 (5 bases). Germline V gene lookup returns CDR1 DFQATT and CDR2 SNEGSKA (reference sequence). CDR3 length: 14 residues. Trimming stripped 0 bases from V and 4 bases from J, with 12 bases between. The CDR3 sequence: CSAREGAIPYGYTF. The CDR3 DNA reads TGCAGTGCTAGAGAAGGGGCCATTCCCTATGGCTACACCTTC.

The gene calls are TRBV9 and TRBJ1-2; D remains unclear. The V and J ends lost 4 bases and 4 bases respectively, with 14 bases between them. In germline, CDR1 is SGDLS, CDR2 YYNGEE. The CDR3 has 14 amino acids. The CDR3 DNA is TGTGCCAGCAGCCCGCGGACTGACCTCTATGGCTACACCTTC. Amino acid sequence: CASSPRTDLYGYTF.

This rearrangement joins TRBV10-3 to TRBJ2-3; D may match TRBD1 or TRBD2 (7 bases each). The V end lost 2 bases, the J end lost 0 bases, and 15 bases lay between the germline ends. CDR1 and CDR2 (germline): ENHRY, SYGVKD. The CDR3 has 17 amino acids. The CDR3 DNA is TGTGCCATCAGTGAGGTTCCAGCGGGACAGAGCACAGATACGCAGTATTTT. Protein sequence: CAISEVPAGQSTDTQYF.

The rearrangement uses TRBV6-5 and TRBJ2-2, with TRBD1 as a possible D gene (6 bases). In germline, CDR1 is MNHEY, CDR2 SVGAGI. This CDR3 contains 19 residues. With 6 bases removed from V and 2 bases from J, the gap between germline ends came to 25 bases. The CDR3 sequence: CASSSGIRPGHANTGELFF. The CDR3 nucleotides are TGTGCCAGCAGCTCCGGGATACGACCGGGACACGCTAACACCGGGGAGCTGTTTTTT.

This clonotype has only a few counts. This chain uses TRBV29-1 with TRBJ2-7, with a possible D match to TRBD2 (6 bases). Germline V gene data show CDR1 as SQVTM and CDR2 as ANQGSEA. Trimming removed 6 bases at V and 0 bases at J, with 15 bases between. This CDR3 contains 14 residues. CDR3: CSVELAEGSYEQYF. For the CDR3, the DNA is TGCAGCGTGGAACTAGCCGAGGGCTCCTACGAGCAGTACTTC.

V and J are TRBV20-1 and TRBJ1-1; D not certain. Looked up from germline, CDR1 is DFQATT and CDR2 is SNEGSKA (reference sequence). V dropped 6 bases and J dropped 0 bases, with 11 bases sitting between them. The CDR3 length is 13 residues. Here the CDR3 DNA reads TGCAGTGCCCTACTGGGTTTGAACACTGAAGCTTTCTTT. Amino acid sequence: CSALLGLNTEAFF.

The chain has TRBV7-8 and TRBJ2-1, with 10 positions matching TRBD2. Trimming at V came to 7 bases and at J to 7 bases, leaving 13 bases not matched to a gene. This CDR3 is 16 amino acids long. Germline assignment: CDR1 SGHVS and CDR2 FQNEAQ. This CDR3 is CASTPLRASGSNEQFF. The CDR3, as DNA: TGTGCCAGCACCCCCTTGCGGGCTAGCGGGAGTAATGAGCAGTTCTTC.

The rearrangement uses TRBV20-1 and TRBJ2-7, with D perhaps TRBD2 (5 bases). V shed 7 bases and J shed 2 bases, with 15 bases lying between them. Germline V gene sequence: CDR1 DFQATT, CDR2 SNEGSKA (reference sequence). The CDR3 loop spans 13 amino acids. CDR3 nucleotides: TGCAGTGAGGAGCGGAGCAAAACCTACGAGCAGTACTTC. The encoded protein is CSEERSKTYEQYF.

The rearrangement links TRBV29-1 to TRBJ2-2, with TRBD1 as a possible D gene (6 bases). Germline V gene lookup returns CDR1 SQVTM and CDR2 ANQGSEA. This CDR3 has 13 residues. Trimming cost V 7 bases and J 1 base, with 10 bases left between them. The CDR3 nucleotides read TGCAGCGGGACAGCAAGGAACACCGGGGAGCTGTTTTTT. This sequence encodes CSGTARNTGELFF.

The chain carries TRBV28 and TRBJ2-1, with D perhaps given as TRBD1 or TRBD2 (5 bases each). V lost 5 bases and J lost 5, with 16 bases in between. CDR3 length: 15 amino acids. The germline gives CDR1 MDHEN, CDR2 SYDVKM. The CDR3 is CASSPQDLGDNEQFF. Here the CDR3 DNA reads TGTGCCAGCAGTCCCCAAGATTTGGGGGACAATGAGCAGTTCTTC.

This clonotype was counted only a few times. This chain links TRBV10-3 with TRBJ2-7, with D possibly TRBD1 on 7 matching bases. The V end was cut by 6 bases, the J end by 2 bases, with 11 bases between. CDR3 length: 13 residues. CDR1 and CDR2 from the germline V gene are ENHRY and SYGVKD. This chain's CDR3 is CAISTGEAYEQYF. In nucleotides, the CDR3 is TGTGCCATCAGCACAGGGGAGGCCTACGAGCAGTACTTC.

This clonotype has a handful of counts. The genes are TRBV12-3 or TRBV12-4 and TRBJ2-7; unclear D gene. Trimming pared 1 base from V and 2 bases from J, leaving 6 bases between. This CDR3 contains 13 residues. CDR3 in amino acids: CASSLGQPYEQYF. The DNA of the CDR3 is TGTGCCAGCAGTTTAGGTCAGCCCTACGAGCAGTACTTC.

This clonotype was detected a few times. The CDR3 DNA follows: TGTGCCAGCAGCCATGGGGGACAGCTGAACACTGAAGCTTTCTTT. It encodes CASSHGGQLNTEAFF. The chain couples TRBV7-9 to TRBJ1-1; 7 bases map to TRBD1. The length of the CDR3 is 15 residues. CDR1 is SEHNR and CDR2 is FQNEAQ in the germline V gene (reference sequence). Trimming took 5 bases from V and 0 from J; bases not matched to a gene: 6.